This T cell receptor beta chain was obtained from a study of blood T cell repertoires in COVID-19. Per the original methods: Estimation of nucleated cell counts was performed using reference gene primer amplification. Profiling relied on immunoSEQ multiplex PCR, and the TCRdb table lists in-frame clones only, not all of them. V, J and clone size are those of that table, while D and trimming were read from the DNA. The repertoire holds approximately 200,000 clones, 75% to 90% seen once, with 1.2% in the top ten. V shed 5 bases and J 1 base; nucleotides not matched to a gene: 6. This CDR3 has 16 amino acids. CDR1 and CDR2 (germline): SEHNR, FQNEAQ (reference sequence). The study recruited people aged roughly 18 to 95 years across roughly 25 US areas. Donors in Cohort 3 counted as recovered after two negative PCRs, clearance, or symptom resolution.

Sample: PBMCs or T cells enriched from blood (not recorded which). The clonotype was recovered from a man younger than 45 who had recovered from COVID-19. This chain uses TRBV7-9 with TRBJ2-5, with 11 bases aligning to TRBD2. The CDR3 bases are TGTGCCAGCAGCGGAGAGGGACTAGCGGCCCAAGAGACCCAGTACTTC. It codes for CASSGEGLAAQETQYF.